Described below is a single T cell receptor beta chain sequence and its context. Genomic DNA served as template for TCR beta VDJ and CDR3 profiling. Via MiXCR, TCRdb re-called the reads, giving one row per CDR3 protein. The data contain around 190,000 distinct CDR3 sequences, 61% of them singletons. This sample is part of a study of CD8+CD57+ T cells in acquired aplastic anemia. At the level of the study: In CD4+ cells, healthy donors produced an average of roughly 11 million reads.

This CDR3 is 17 amino acids long. CDR1 and CDR2 from the germline V gene are DFQATT and SNEGSKA (reference sequence). Trimming stripped 1 base from V and 4 bases from J, with 22 bases between. Sequencing was carried out using sorted CD4+, CD8+, or CD8+CD57+ T cells (not recorded which) from PBMCs. The TCR sequence derives from a human donor in good health. The chain uses TRBV20-1 and TRBJ1-2; no reliable D call. Here the CDR3 DNA reads TGCAGTGCTAGAGTCGAATTCTCGGACTCTTTAATCTATGGCTACACCTTC. Residues: CSARVEFSDSLIYGYTF.